Listed below are T cell receptor beta chains from one sample, sequenced in a study of T cells in Graves' hyperthyroidism and ophthalmopathy. TCRdb ran MiXCR on the multiplex PCR reads and lists one entry per CDR3 protein. The top ten clones hold about a quarter of a sample with 370,000 or so distinct CDR3 sequences, 15% to 17% of them seen once. Sequencing was carried out using blood. These receptors were collected from a young woman with Graves' hyperthyroidism that later progressed to Graves' ophthalmopathy. Each CDR3 is given with its conserved first and last residue. A D gene is named only where the DNA matches it firmly. Not all rows give a size; the values are once, few, many and, for expanded clones, a class.

many	TRBV2	TRBJ2-7	NA	TGTGCCAGCAGTGAAGCCCTAGCAGCCTACGAGCAGTACTTC	CASSEALAAYEQYF
many	TRBV30	TRBJ1-1	TRBD1	TGTGCCTGGAGTGTTGACAGGGGTGGCACTGAAGCTTTCTTT	CAWSVDRGGTEAFF
few	TRBV6-2/TRBV6-3	TRBJ2-2	TRBD1	TGTGCCATGGGACAGGGGGCCGTCACCGGGGAGCTGTTTTTT	CAMGQGAVTGELFF
NA	TRBV30	TRBJ1-2	TRBD1	TGTGCCTGCCAAACGACCGGGACAGGCTATGGCTACACCTTC	CACQTTGTGYGYTF
many	TRBV7-9	TRBJ2-5	TRBD2	TGTGCCAGCAGCACAATTTTCCTAGCGGCCCAAGAGACCCAGTACTTC	CASSTIFLAAQETQYF
many	TRBV6-1	TRBJ2-6	TRBD1	TGTGCCAGCAGTGACAGGACAGGGACCGGGGCCAACGTCCTGACTTTC	CASSDRTGTGANVLTF
NA	TRBV7-3	TRBJ1-4	NA	TGTGCCAGCAGCCCAGGGGAGGGGGCTAATGAAAAACTGTTTTTT	CASSPGEGANEKLFF
few	TRBV7-9	TRBJ2-3	NA	TGTGCCAGCAGCTTAACCCCCCTCCTTTGGCGGGACTCTAGCACAGATACGCAGTATTTT	CASSLTPLLWRDSSTDTQYF
many	TRBV6-5	TRBJ1-1	TRBD1	TGTGCCAGCAGTTACGGAGGAGGGGGCTTCACTGAAGCTTTCTTT	CASSYGGGGFTEAFF
many	TRBV28	TRBJ1-1	TRBD1	TGTGCCAGCAGTTCGCCGGGACAGGGGAACACTGAAGCTTTCTTT	CASSSPGQGNTEAFF
many	TRBV28	TRBJ2-1	NA	TGTGCCAGCAGTCCGGCCGGGACCCGAAGGAATGAGCAGTTCTTC	CASSPAGTRRNEQFF
many	TRBV2	TRBJ2-5	NA	TGTGCCAGCACTTCGGACAGAGACGCCCTGGAGACCCAGTACTTC	CASTSDRDALETQYF
many	TRBV20-1	TRBJ2-1	TRBD2	TGCAGTGCTAGAGAAGCCCTAGCGGCCTCTTACAATGAGCAGTTCTTC	CSAREALAASYNEQFF
few	TRBV7-9	TRBJ2-1	TRBD2	TGTGCCAGCATCTTGGGGCTAGCGGGAGTCTTGTTCTTC	CASILGLAGVLFF
many	TRBV7-2	TRBJ2-5	TRBD2	TGTGCCAGCAGCCCAACGCGGGGGGCAGAGACCCAGTACTTC	CASSPTRGAETQYF
NA	TRBV7-8	TRBJ1-5	NA	TGTGTCAGCAGCCCCGGCCTAGAGCCCCGCGGCGATCAGCCCCAGCATTTT	CVSSPGLEPRGDQPQHF
many	TRBV3-1	TRBJ2-1	NA	TGTGCCAGCAGCTCCGAGCCCGGGGGTGAGCAGTTCTTC	CASSSEPGGEQFF
many	TRBV7-8	TRBJ2-7	TRBD1	TGTGCCAGCAGCCCTATTAACGGACAGGACTCCTACGAGCAGTACTTC	CASSPINGQDSYEQYF
few	TRBV3-1	TRBJ1-3	NA	TGTGCCAGCAGCCGAAACAGGGCCTCCTCTGGAAACACCATATATTTT	CASSRNRASSGNTIYF
many	TRBV20-1	TRBJ2-2	TRBD2	TGCAGTGCTGTCCTAGCGGGAGGGCGGAGAAACACCGGGGAGCTGTTTTTT	CSAVLAGGRRNTGELFF
NA	TRBV6-1	TRBJ2-7	NA	TGTGCCAGCAGCCCGTTCCTAGAGCAGTACTTC	CASSPFLEQYF
NA	TRBV11-1	TRBJ1-4	NA	TGTGCCAGCCGACGAAATGAAAAACTGTTTTTT	CASRRNEKLFF
few	TRBV10-3	TRBJ2-7	NA	TGTGCCACAACCCTCTCGGAGGGGACCTACGAGCAGTACTTC	CATTLSEGTYEQYF
NA	TRBV6-1	TRBJ1-4	NA	TGTGCCAGCAGCCCCACCGGACCCCTTGAAAAACTGTTTTTT	CASSPTGPLEKLFF
NA	TRBV15	TRBJ2-1	TRBD2	TGTGCCTCCTCAGATACTCGCGGGAGACGCGATGAGCAGTTCTTC	CASSDTRGRRDEQFF
many	TRBV19	TRBJ1-5	NA	TGTGCCAGTAGTATAGAAGGGTATAGCAATCAGCCCCAGCATTTT	CASSIEGYSNQPQHF
many	TRBV11-2	TRBJ2-1	NA	TGTGCCAGCAGCCCAATAGCGGGTGGGGGCAGGAACAATGAGCAGTTCTTC	CASSPIAGGGRNNEQFF
many	TRBV12-3/TRBV12-4	TRBJ2-3	TRBD2	TGTGCCAGCGGGCCGGGACTAGCGGGAGGGCCCCCAGATACGCAGTATTTT	CASGPGLAGGPPDTQYF
few	TRBV18	TRBJ1-5	NA	TGTGCCAGCTCACGAACATATATTGATCAGCCCCAGCATTTT	CASSRTYIDQPQHF
few	TRBV7-9	TRBJ2-7	TRBD1	TGTGCCAGCAGCTTAGGGGACAGGGCGGCGGAAGAGCAGTACTTC	CASSLGDRAAEEQYF
many	TRBV29-1	TRBJ1-1	NA	TGCAGCGTTGAAGATTGGGGAACTGAAGCTTTCTTT	CSVEDWGTEAFF
many	TRBV29-1	TRBJ1-3	NA	TGCAGCGTTGTCCCAGGGACCACCTCTGGAAACACCATATATTTT	CSVVPGTTSGNTIYF
many	TRBV28	TRBJ2-5	NA	TGTGCCAGCACCTTTGTCCAAGAGACCCAGTACTTC	CASTFVQETQYF
many	TRBV27	TRBJ2-1	NA	TGTGCCAGCAGTACCTCTACCAGCGGCCGAATCAATGAGCAGTTCTTC	CASSTSTSGRINEQFF
few	TRBV5-4	TRBJ1-4	TRBD1	TGTGCCAGCAGCTTTGGGACAGGGGTATTTGAAAAACTGTTTTTT	CASSFGTGVFEKLFF
many	TRBV12-3/TRBV12-4	TRBJ2-1	NA	TGTGCCAGCAGTTTAGGGGTAGCGGACTCCTACAATGAGCAGTTCTTC	CASSLGVADSYNEQFF
once	TRBV19	TRBJ2-2	TRBD1	TGTGCCAGTCTCCCGGGACAGCACACCGGGGAGCTGTTTTTT	CASLPGQHTGELFF
many	TRBV27	TRBJ2-3	NA	TGTGCCAGCAGTTTATCGATCGGGGTCGCAGATACGCAGTATTTT	CASSLSIGVADTQYF
many	TRBV28	TRBJ2-3	NA	TGTGCCAGCAGTCCGACTAGTTGGGATACGCAGTATTTT	CASSPTSWDTQYF
NA	TRBV19	TRBJ2-1	TRBD2	TGTGCCAGTAGTCCCCTAGCGGGAGCCCCAAACAATGAGCAGTTCTTC	CASSPLAGAPNNEQFF